The 17 T cell receptor beta chains below come from one sample, sequenced in a study of CD8+CD57+ T cells in acquired aplastic anemia. Investigators profiled TCR beta VDJ and CDR3 from genomic DNA template. TCRdb recomputed calls from the reads with MiXCR, one row per CDR3 protein. The sample consists of just over 400,000 distinct CDR3 sequences, 65% to 75% of them appearing once. Source material: sorted CD4+, CD8+, or CD8+CD57+ T cells (not recorded which) from PBMCs. The receptors derive from a human donor in good health, serving as a control.

This clonotype was seen once. The chain has TRBV9 and TRBJ1-2; D remains ambiguous. V lost 2 bases and J lost 11, with 22 bases in between. The CDR3 contains 15 residues. Germline values: CDR1 SGDLS, CDR2 YYNGEE. CDR3 in amino acids: CASSVGPSGNTIYTF. In DNA form, the CDR3 reads TGTGCCAGCAGCGTCGGTCCCTCTGGAAACACCATATACACCTTC.

The chain couples TRBV6-5 to TRBJ2-1; 9 nucleotides line up with TRBD2. The germline gives CDR1 MNHEY, CDR2 SVGAGI. V gave up 7 bases and J gave up 9 bases; unmatched junction bases: 13. The CDR3 extends over 15 amino acids. CDR3 sequence: CASNLWASGVGEQFF. The CDR3 DNA reads TGTGCCAGCAATCTATGGGCTAGCGGGGTAGGTGAGCAGTTCTTC.

The chain combines TRBV7-6 with TRBJ1-4; D unclear. The CDR3 spans 17 residues. With 0 bases removed from V and 0 bases from J, the gap between germline ends came to 11 bases. Per germline, CDR1 SGHVS and CDR2 FNYEAQ. CDR3 in DNA: TGTGCCAGCAGCTTAGCGCGGGGTCCAACAACTAATGAAAAACTGTTTTTT. Its protein product is CASSLARGPTTNEKLFF.

The gene calls are TRBV12-3 or TRBV12-4 and TRBJ2-7, with a tentative D call TRBD1 (5 bases). V was cut by 6 bases and J by 0 bases, with 9 bases left in between. The CDR3 loop spans 13 amino acids. DNA for the CDR3: TGTGCCAGCAGAAAGACAGCCTCCTACGAGCAGTACTTC. Translation: CASRKTASYEQYF.

The count of this clonotype is one. The rearrangement links TRBV5-1 to TRBJ2-6, with D possibly being TRBD1 (5 bases). CDR1 SGHRS and CDR2 YFSETQ come from the germline V gene. The CDR3 has 18 residues. Deletions cut 1 base from V and 0 bases from J, with 14 bases between. CDR3 coding DNA: TGCGCCAGCAGCTTGTGGGTGACAGCCAGCTCTGGGGCCAACGTCCTGACTTTC. Its translation is CASSLWVTASSGANVLTF.

This sequence joins TRBV12-5 and TRBJ2-7; 7 bases line up with TRBD1. V shed 3 bases and J 6 bases; nucleotides not matched to a gene: 8. CDR3 length equals 14 residues. In germline, CDR1 is LGHNT, CDR2 FRNRAP. The CDR3 loop is CASGLRTNRGEQYF. The CDR3 nucleotides are TGTGCTAGTGGTTTACGAACAAACAGGGGCGAGCAGTACTTC.

The CDR3 loop reads CASSLPKAHEQLFF. The CDR3 bases are TGTGCCAGCAGCTTGCCCAAAGCTCACGAACAACTGTTTTTT. The genes are TRBV7-9 and TRBJ1-4; D unresolved. Germline CDR1 reads SEHNR; CDR2 reads FQNEAQ (reference sequence). The V and J ends lost 3 bases and 12 bases respectively, with 17 bases between them. The CDR3 is made up of 14 amino acids.

Of note for this clonotype: One end of the junction varies from germline; a read error may be responsible. The chain uses TRBV2 and TRBJ1-2, with D perhaps TRBD1 (6 bases). CDR1 is SNHLY, CDR2 FYNNEI, per germline. This CDR3 contains 13 residues. The CDR3 loop reads CASREGDKHGYAF. In DNA form, the CDR3 reads TGTGCCAGCAGGGAGGGGGATAAACATGGCTATGCCTTC.

The sample holds many counts of this clonotype. The chain employs TRBV19 and TRBJ1-2, with D perhaps matching TRBD1 (5 bases). The CDR3 consists of 13 residues. Trimming cost V 5 bases and J 6 bases, with 13 bases left between them. CDR1 is LNHDA, CDR2 SQIVND, per germline (reference sequence). In DNA, the CDR3 is TGTGCCAGTAGTTCGACAGATAGGGATGGCTACACCTTC. Protein sequence: CASSSTDRDGYTF.

For this clonotype: This is likely a read error, given that the CDR3 carries no conserved phenylalanine or tryptophan at its end. It is unclear where the CDR3 begins or ends on the DNA, so no DNA is shown, and the CDR3 is as TCRdb lists it. V usage is TRBV9 and J usage is TRBJ1-2; the D segment call TRBD1 is taken from the table without a DNA check. Germline V gives CDR1 SGDLS, CDR2 YYNGEE. The CDR3 numbers 13 amino acids, ends counted. CDR3 in amino acids: CASSRAGGGTDTL.

In this sample, this clonotype turned up many times. This chain connects TRBV6-5 to TRBJ1-2; 8 bases are shared with TRBD1. This CDR3 is 13 amino acids long. V was pared by 5 bases and J by 5 bases, with 4 bases of the junction left unmatched. The germline V gene has CDR1 MNHEY and CDR2 SVGAGI. CDR3 sequence reads: CASSGQGGYGYTF. Written as DNA, the CDR3 is TGTGCCAGCAGTGGACAGGGCGGGTATGGCTACACCTTC.

This clonotype was recorded once. This chain joins TRBV25-1 and TRBJ1-2; the D is unclear. This CDR3 has 19 residues. V was shortened by 3 bases and J by 3 bases, with 26 bases between the two germline ends. CDR1 and CDR2 from the germline V gene are MGHDK and SYGVNS. CDR3 bases: TGTGCCAGCAGTGACCCGATTTCCTACGAGCAGTACCCACACTATGGCTACACCTTC. Amino acid sequence: CASSDPISYEQYPHYGYTF.

With respect to this clonotype: A read error may account for a junction end that differs from germline. The genes are TRBV29-1 and TRBJ1-2; possibly TRBD1 for D (5 bases). Germline V CDR1 and CDR2: SQVTM, ANQGSEA. The CDR3 spans 15 residues. Written as DNA, the CDR3 is TGCAGCGCTGAAGATCGGGGGGGACTTAACTATGGCTACACCTTC. Translating gives CSAEDRGGLNYGYTF. Drawing the rest from reference TRBV29-1 and TRBJ1-2, the complete variable domain is SAVISQKPSRDICQRGTSLTIQCQVDSQVTMMFWYRQQPGQSLTLIATANQGSEATYESGFVIDKFPISRPNLTFSTLTVSNMSPEDSSIYLCSAEDRGGLNYGYTFGSGTRLTVV.

Turning to this clonotype: Its ends do not fully match the called genes, so a read error is possible. The chain joins TRBV2 to TRBJ2-1; D is possibly TRBD1 or TRBD2 (5 bases each). Germline lookup yields CDR1 SNHLY and CDR2 FYNNEI. CDR3 length: 16 amino acids. The CDR3 region is CASSRQGGVTGELLFF. In DNA, the CDR3 is TGTGCCAGCAGCCGGCAGGGTGGAGTCACCGGGGAGCTGTTGTTTTTC.

With respect to this clonotype: One junction end does not reproduce the germline sequence, and a read error may be involved. DNA for the CDR3: TGTGCCAGCAGCTTAGGGGTCACAGATACGCACTATTTTTTT. This codes for CASSLGVTDTHYFF. The chain recombines TRBV7-3 with TRBJ1-6; D is ambiguous. The germline gives CDR1 SGHTA, CDR2 FQGTGA. There are 14 residues in the CDR3.

V is TRBV19 and J is TRBJ2-3; 9 bases are shared with TRBD2. Per the germline V gene, CDR1 is LNHDA and CDR2 is SQIVND (reference sequence). This CDR3 is built from 15 residues. Trimming took 4 bases from V and 5 from J; bases not matched to a gene: 7. In nucleotides, the CDR3 is TGTGCCAGTAGTACTAGCGGGGACGATGAAGATACGCAGTATTTT. This gives the protein CASSTSGDDEDTQYF.

This clonotype came up a few times. V is TRBV7-2 and J is TRBJ1-2, with a possible D match to TRBD1 (6 bases). Germline-derived CDR1 and CDR2 are SGHTA and FQGNSA. V lost 6 bases, J lost 8 bases, and 16 bases lay in between. This CDR3 is built from 13 residues. CDR3 DNA sequence: TGTGCCAGCAGTGAGGGGGGCGCGAAGGGCTACACCTTC. As protein: CASSEGGAKGYTF.